This T cell receptor beta chain comes out of a study of blood T cell repertoires in COVID-19. As for the study in general: Acute-phase and convalescent COVID-19 samples originated in the United States, Italy and Spain.

This clone appeared a single time. Residents of 24 US areas, aged roughly 18 to 89 years, made up the participants. Participants reported their clinical history, and cohort assignment relied on those reports. Per the original methods: Quantification of nucleated cells was approximated via reference gene primer amplification. The protocol was immunoSEQ multiplex PCR, while the TCRdb copy is restricted to in-frame clones and leaves out a portion. From that table come the V and J calls and clone size; the DNA was used to work out D and trimming. The sample carries about 180,000 clones, roughly 88% recorded once. This sequence originates from a woman aged 18-35 years who had recovered from COVID-19. Input material: PBMCs or T cells enriched from blood (not recorded which).

The CDR3 DNA reads as TGTGCCAGCAGCTTGTCCCGAAGCCCCCCAGATACGCAGTATTTT. Residues: CASSLSRSPPDTQYF. This chain links TRBV7-2 with TRBJ2-3, with D hard to call. The V and J ends lost 3 bases and 4 bases respectively, with 14 bases between them. Germline lookup yields CDR1 SGHTA and CDR2 FQGNSA. CDR3 length: 15 residues.